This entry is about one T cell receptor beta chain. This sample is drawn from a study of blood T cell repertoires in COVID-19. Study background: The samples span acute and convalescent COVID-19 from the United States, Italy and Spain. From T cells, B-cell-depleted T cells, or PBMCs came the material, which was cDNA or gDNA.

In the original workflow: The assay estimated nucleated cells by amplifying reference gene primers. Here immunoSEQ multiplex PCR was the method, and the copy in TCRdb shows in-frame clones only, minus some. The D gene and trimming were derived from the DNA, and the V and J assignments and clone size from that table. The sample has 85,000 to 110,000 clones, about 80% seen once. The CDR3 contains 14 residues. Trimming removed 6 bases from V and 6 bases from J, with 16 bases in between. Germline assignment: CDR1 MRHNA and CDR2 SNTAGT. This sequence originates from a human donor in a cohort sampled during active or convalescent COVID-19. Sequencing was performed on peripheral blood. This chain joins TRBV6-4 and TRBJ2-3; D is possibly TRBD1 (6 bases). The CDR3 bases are TGTGCCAGCAGCCCGGGACACCTCTTGGATACGCAGTATTTT. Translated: CASSPGHLLDTQYF.